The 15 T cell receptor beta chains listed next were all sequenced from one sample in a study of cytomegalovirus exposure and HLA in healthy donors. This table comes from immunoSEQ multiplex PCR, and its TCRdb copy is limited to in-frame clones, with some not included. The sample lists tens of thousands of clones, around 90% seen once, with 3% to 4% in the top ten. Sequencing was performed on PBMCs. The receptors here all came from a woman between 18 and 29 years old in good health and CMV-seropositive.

The CDR3 DNA reads TGCGCCAGCAGTGACCAGGGGAAAGGCGGGGAGCTGTTTTTT. This encodes CASSDQGKGGELFF. The V call is TRBV4-1, the J call TRBJ2-2; D possibly corresponds to TRBD1 (6 bases). Germline V lookup: CDR1 MGHRA, CDR2 YSYEKL. This CDR3 is 14 amino acids long. V gave up 6 bases and J gave up 7 bases, with 15 bases separating them.

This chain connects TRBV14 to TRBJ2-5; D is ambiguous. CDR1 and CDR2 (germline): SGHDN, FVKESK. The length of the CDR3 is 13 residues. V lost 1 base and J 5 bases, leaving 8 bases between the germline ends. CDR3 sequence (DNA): TGTGCCAGCAGCCAAGCCTATCGGGAGACCCAGTACTTC. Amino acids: CASSQAYRETQYF.

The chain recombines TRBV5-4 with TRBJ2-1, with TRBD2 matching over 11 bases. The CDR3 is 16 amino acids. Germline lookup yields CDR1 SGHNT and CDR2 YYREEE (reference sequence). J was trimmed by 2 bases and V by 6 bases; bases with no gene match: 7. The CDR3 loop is CASKSTSGIAYNEQFF. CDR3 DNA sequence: TGTGCCAGCAAATCGACTAGCGGGATAGCCTACAATGAGCAGTTCTTC.

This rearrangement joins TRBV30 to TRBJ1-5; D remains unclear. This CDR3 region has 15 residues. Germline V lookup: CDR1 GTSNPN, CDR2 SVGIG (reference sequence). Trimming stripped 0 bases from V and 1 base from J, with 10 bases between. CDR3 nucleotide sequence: TGTGCCTGGAGTGTACGGGTTGGCAGCAATCAGCCCCAGCATTTT. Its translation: CAWSVRVGSNQPQHF.

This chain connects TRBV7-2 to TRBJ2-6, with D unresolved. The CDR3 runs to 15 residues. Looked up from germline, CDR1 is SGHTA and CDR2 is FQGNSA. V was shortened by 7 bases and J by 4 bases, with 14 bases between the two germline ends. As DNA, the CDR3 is TGTGCCAGCATCTCTTCCCCGTCCGGGGCCAACGTCCTGACTTTC. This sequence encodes CASISSPSGANVLTF.

The CDR3 nucleotides read TGTGCCAGCAGCTGGGACAGGGAGAACACTGAAGCTTTCTTT. Encoded protein: CASSWDRENTEAFF. The chain couples TRBV28 to TRBJ1-1; 9 nucleotides line up with TRBD1. Germline assignment: CDR1 MDHEN and CDR2 SYDVKM. Germline trimming cut 6 bases from V and 1 base from J; bases unmatched to any gene: 3. The CDR3 runs 14 residues.

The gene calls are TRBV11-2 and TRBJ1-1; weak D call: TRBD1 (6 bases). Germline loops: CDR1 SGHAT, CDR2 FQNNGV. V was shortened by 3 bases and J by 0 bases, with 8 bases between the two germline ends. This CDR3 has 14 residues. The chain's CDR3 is CASSFDRMNTEAFF. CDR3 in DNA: TGTGCCAGCAGCTTCGACAGGATGAACACTGAAGCTTTCTTT.

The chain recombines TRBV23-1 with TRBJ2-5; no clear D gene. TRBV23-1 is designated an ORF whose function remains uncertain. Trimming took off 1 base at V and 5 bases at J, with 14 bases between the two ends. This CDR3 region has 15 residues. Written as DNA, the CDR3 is TGCGCCAGCAGTCAATACTCCCCGGGTAGGGAGACCCAGTACTTC. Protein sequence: CASSQYSPGRETQYF.

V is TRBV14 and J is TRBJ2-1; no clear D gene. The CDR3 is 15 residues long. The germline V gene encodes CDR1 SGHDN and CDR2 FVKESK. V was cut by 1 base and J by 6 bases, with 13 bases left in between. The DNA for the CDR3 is TGTGCCAGCAGCCAAGTCGTCCTTAGAGCCAATGAGCAGTTCTTC. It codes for CASSQVVLRANEQFF.

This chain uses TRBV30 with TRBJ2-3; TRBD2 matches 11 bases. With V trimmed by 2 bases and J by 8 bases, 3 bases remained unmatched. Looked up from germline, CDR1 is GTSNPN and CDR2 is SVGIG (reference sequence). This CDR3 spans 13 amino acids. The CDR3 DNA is TGTGCCTGGAGTTGGCTAGCGGGAGGTACGCAGTATTTT. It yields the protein CAWSWLAGGTQYF.

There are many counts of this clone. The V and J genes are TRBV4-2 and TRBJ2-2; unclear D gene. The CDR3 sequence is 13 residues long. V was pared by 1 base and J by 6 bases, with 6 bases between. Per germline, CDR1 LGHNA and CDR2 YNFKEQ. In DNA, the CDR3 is TGTGCCAGCAGCCAAGGAGATTCCGGGGAGCTGTTTTTT. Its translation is CASSQGDSGELFF.

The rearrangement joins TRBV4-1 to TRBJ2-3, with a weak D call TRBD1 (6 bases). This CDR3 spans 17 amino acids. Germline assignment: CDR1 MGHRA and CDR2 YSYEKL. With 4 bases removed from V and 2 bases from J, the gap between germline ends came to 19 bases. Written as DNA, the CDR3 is TGCGCCAGCAGCCGAAGAATACAGGGCGGATACACAGATACGCAGTATTTT. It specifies CASSRRIQGGYTDTQYF.

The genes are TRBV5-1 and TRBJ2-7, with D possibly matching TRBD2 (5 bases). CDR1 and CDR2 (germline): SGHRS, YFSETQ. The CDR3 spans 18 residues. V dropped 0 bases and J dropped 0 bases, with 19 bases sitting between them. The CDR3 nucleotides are TGCGCCAGCAGCTTGGGCGAGCTCGGAGGAAGAAGCTCCTACGAGCAGTACTTC. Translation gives CASSLGELGGRSSYEQYF.

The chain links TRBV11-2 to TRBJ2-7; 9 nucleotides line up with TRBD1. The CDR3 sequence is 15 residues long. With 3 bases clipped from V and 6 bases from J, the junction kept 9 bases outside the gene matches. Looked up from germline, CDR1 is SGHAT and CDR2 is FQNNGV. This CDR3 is CASSLSRDRVFEQYF. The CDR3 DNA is TGTGCCAGCAGCTTGAGCCGGGACAGGGTTTTCGAGCAGTACTTC.

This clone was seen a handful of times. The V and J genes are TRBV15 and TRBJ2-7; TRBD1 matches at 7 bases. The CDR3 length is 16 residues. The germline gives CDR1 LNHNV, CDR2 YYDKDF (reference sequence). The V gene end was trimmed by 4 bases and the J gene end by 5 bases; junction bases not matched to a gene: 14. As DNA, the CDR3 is TGTGCCACCAGCAACTATCAGACAGGGATGTTCGACGAGCAGTACTTC. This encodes CATSNYQTGMFDEQYF.